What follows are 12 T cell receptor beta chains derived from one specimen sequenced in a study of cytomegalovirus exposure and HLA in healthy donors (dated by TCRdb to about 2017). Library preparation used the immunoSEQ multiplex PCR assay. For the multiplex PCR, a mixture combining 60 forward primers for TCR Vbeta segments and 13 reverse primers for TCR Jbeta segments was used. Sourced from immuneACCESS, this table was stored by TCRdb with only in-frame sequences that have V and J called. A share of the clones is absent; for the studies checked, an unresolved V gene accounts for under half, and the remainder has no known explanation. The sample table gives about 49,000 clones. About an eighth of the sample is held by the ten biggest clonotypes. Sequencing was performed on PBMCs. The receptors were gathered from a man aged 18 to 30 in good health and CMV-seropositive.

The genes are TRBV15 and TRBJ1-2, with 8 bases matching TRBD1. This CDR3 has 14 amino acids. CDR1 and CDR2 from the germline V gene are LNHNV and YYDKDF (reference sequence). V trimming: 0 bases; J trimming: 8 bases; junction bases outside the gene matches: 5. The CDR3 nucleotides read TGTGCCACCAGCAGAGATCGGGACAGGCGAGGCTACACCTTC. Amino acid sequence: CATSRDRDRRGYTF.

CDR3: CASSYSESGNTIYF. DNA of the CDR3: TGTGCCAGCAGTTACTCAGAGTCTGGAAACACCATATATTTT. This sequence joins TRBV6-6 and TRBJ1-3; D unclear. Germline lookup yields CDR1 MNHNY and CDR2 SVGAGI (reference sequence). The CDR3 extends over 14 amino acids. V lost 0 bases and J lost 1, with 4 bases in between.

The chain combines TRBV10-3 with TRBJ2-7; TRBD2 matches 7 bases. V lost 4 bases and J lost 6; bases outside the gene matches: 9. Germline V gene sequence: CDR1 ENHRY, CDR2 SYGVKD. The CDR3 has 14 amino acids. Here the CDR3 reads CAISGIGGSSEQYF. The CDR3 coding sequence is TGTGCCATCAGTGGAATCGGGGGGTCGAGCGAGCAGTACTTC.

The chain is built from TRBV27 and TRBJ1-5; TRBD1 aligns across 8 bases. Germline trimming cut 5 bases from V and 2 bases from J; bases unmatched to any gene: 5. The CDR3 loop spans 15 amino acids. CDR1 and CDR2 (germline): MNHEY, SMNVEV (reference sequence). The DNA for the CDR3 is TGTGCCAGCAGTGTAGACAGGGGCGGCAATCAGCCCCAGCATTTT. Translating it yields CASSVDRGGNQPQHF.

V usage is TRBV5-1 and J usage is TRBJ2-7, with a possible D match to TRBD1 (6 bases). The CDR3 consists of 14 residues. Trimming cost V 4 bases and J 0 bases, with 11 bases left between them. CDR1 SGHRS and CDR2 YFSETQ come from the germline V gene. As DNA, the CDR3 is TGCGCCAGCAGCCCCCAGGGGTCCTCCTACGAGCAGTACTTC. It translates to CASSPQGSSYEQYF.

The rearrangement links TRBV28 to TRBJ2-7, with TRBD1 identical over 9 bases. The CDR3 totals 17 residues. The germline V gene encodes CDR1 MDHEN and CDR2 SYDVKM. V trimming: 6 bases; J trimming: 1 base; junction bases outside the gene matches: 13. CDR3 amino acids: CASRPHLRDRESYEQYF. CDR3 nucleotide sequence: TGTGCCAGCAGGCCGCATTTGAGGGACAGGGAATCCTACGAGCAGTACTTC. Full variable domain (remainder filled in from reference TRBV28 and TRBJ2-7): DVKVTQSSRYLVKRTGEKVFLECVQDMDHENMFWYRQDPGLGLRLIYFSYDVKMKEKGDIPEGYSVSREKKERFSLILESASTNQTSMYLCASRPHLRDRESYEQYFGPGTRLTVT.

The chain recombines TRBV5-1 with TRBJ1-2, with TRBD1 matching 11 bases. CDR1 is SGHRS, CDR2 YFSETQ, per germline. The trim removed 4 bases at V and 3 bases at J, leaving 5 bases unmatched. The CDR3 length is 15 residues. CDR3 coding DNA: TGCGCCAGCAGCCCGGGACAGGGGGAGCACTATGGCTACACCTTC. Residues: CASSPGQGEHYGYTF.

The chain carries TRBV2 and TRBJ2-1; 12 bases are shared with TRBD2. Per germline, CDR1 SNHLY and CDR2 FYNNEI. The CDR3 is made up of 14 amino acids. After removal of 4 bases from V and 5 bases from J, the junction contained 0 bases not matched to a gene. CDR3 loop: CASSGTSGNNEQFF. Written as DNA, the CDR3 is TGTGCCAGCAGTGGGACTAGCGGGAACAATGAGCAGTTCTTC.

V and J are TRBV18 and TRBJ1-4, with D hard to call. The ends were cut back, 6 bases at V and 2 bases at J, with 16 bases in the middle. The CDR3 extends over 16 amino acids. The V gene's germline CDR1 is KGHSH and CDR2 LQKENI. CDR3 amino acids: CASSLIPPSTNEKLFF. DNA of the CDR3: TGTGCCAGCTCCCTCATTCCCCCGAGCACTAATGAAAAACTGTTTTTT.

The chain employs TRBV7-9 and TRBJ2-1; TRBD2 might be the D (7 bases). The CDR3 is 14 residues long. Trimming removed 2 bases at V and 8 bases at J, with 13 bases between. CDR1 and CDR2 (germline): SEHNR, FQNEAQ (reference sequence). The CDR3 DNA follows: TGTGCCAGCAGCTTAAATCCGGGGGGCGATGAGCAGTTCTTC. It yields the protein CASSLNPGGDEQFF.

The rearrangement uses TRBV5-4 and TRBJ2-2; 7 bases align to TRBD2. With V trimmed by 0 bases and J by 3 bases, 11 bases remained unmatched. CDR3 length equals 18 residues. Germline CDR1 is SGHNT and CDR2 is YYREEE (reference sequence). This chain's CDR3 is CASSLGLPGRAYTGELFF. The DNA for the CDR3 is TGTGCCAGCAGCTTGGGCCTACCAGGGAGGGCCTACACCGGGGAGCTGTTTTTT. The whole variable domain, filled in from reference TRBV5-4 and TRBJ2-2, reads ETGVTQSPTHLIKTRGQQVTLRCSSQSGHNTVSWYQQALGQGPQFIFQYYREEENGRGNFPPRFSGLQFPNYSSELNVNALELDDSALYLCASSLGLPGRAYTGELFFGEGSRLTVL.

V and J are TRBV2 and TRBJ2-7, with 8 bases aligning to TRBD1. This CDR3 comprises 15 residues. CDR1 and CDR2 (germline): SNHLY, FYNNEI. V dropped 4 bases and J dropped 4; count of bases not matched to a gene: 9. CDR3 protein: CASSALQGQGYEQYF. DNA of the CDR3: TGTGCCAGCAGTGCCCTCCAAGGACAGGGTTACGAGCAGTACTTC.